This T cell receptor beta chain was retrieved from a study of early T cells in non-severe SARS-CoV-2 infection. Background on the study: Chains were not paired, and sequencing was done on bulk RNA from unsorted whole blood.

This clonotype was counted between two and nine times. TCRdb re-analysed the 5' RACE reads in MiXCR, keeping a single row per CDR3 protein. In the table there are 68,000 or so distinct CDR3 sequences, 11% of which are singletons. The CDR3 runs 12 residues. CDR1 and CDR2 from the germline V gene are SGHTA and FQGNSA. Trimming left V 3 bases short and J 5 bases short, with 7 bases between. The chain carries TRBV7-2 and TRBJ1-1, with D possibly TRBD1 on 5 matching bases. The TCR comes from an adult who was a healthcare worker with PCR-confirmed SARS-CoV-2 infection or an uninfected control (not recorded which). Sequencing was carried out using whole blood. CDR3 region: CASSFQGTEAFF. The DNA for the CDR3 is TGTGCCAGCAGCTTTCAGGGTACTGAAGCTTTCTTT.